This T cell receptor beta chain was sequenced during a study of T cell repertoires in cytomegalovirus infection. Study at large: Both recently identified HLA-C-restricted and well-studied HLA-B-restricted CMV epitopes were used in the study.

Study-wide points: The ex vivo response was dominated by HLA-C-restricted CMV-specific TCR beta clonotypes.

This clonotype has a handful of counts. The antigen remains unidentified. MiXCR was run by TCRdb on the reads, yielding one entry per CDR3 protein. Of 370,000 or so distinct CDR3 sequences in the sample, roughly 36% were seen once. V was clipped by 2 bases and J by 3 bases, with 15 bases between them. CDR3 length equals 15 residues. Germline values: CDR1 SGHRS, CDR2 YFSETQ. The TCR comes from a human donor in good health (CMV status not recorded). Some clones in this sample may be carry-over from other donors' samples. Sequencing was performed on cultured PBMCs, taken from culture after CMV antigen stimulation. The chain uses TRBV5-1 and TRBJ2-7; no clear D. CDR3 sequence reads: CASSLRTGIVYEQYF. The CDR3 DNA reads TGCGCCAGCAGCTTAAGAACTGGGATCGTCTACGAGCAGTACTTC. Looking up the rest from reference TRBV5-1 and TRBJ2-7 gives the full variable domain: KAGVTQTPRYLIKTRGQQVTLSCSPISGHRSVSWYQQTPGQGLQFLFEYFSETQRNKGNFPGRFSGRQFSNSRSEMNVSTLELGDSALYLCASSLRTGIVYEQYFGPGTRLTVT.